These T cell receptor beta chains were read from a single sample in a study of Graves' ophthalmopathy and Graves' hyperthyroidism. TCRdb ran MiXCR on the multiplex PCR reads and lists one entry per CDR3 protein. The table shows about 210,000 distinct CDR3 sequences, with around 28% occurring only once. The sequenced material came from peripheral blood. These receptors originate from a man over 45 with Graves' ophthalmopathy. The CDR3 runs from the conserved cysteine through the conserved F or W. D genes are given only for firm matches. Rows give clone size only sometimes, using once, few, many, or a class for an expanded clone.

size	V	D	J	DNA	CDR3
-	TRBV12-3/TRBV12-4	-	TRBJ2-3	TGTGCCAGCAGTTTAGCGGAGGGGGATACGCAGTATTTT	CASSLAEGDTQYF
-	TRBV12-3/TRBV12-4	-	TRBJ2-5	TGTGCCAGCAGTTTATCCGTCCAGAGAGAGACCCAGTACTTC	CASSLSVQRETQYF
many	TRBV24-1	TRBD2	TRBJ2-5	TGTGCCACCAGTGATTTCCAGGGACTAGCGGGAGTTGAGACCCAGTACTTC	CATSDFQGLAGVETQYF
-	TRBV12-3/TRBV12-4	-	TRBJ1-1	TGTGCCACCGGAAAGGGGGGCGAGGCTGAAGCTTTCTTT	CATGKGGEAEAFF
many	TRBV29-1	-	TRBJ1-1	TGCAGCGTTCTCACAGGGCTGAACACTGAAGCTTTCTTT	CSVLTGLNTEAFF
-	TRBV6-1	-	TRBJ2-5	TGTGCCAGCACCCACACGACGGCCCAGTACTTC	CASTHTTAQYF
-	TRBV6-2/TRBV6-3	-	TRBJ1-1	TGTGCCAGCTGTCCAGGACACATGAACACTGAAGCTTTCTTT	CASCPGHMNTEAFF
many	TRBV19	-	TRBJ1-1	TGTGCCAGTAGTATTGGACACCACACTGAAGCTTTCTTT	CASSIGHHTEAFF
-	TRBV24-1	TRBD2	TRBJ2-3	TGTGCCACCAGTAACCCTAGCGGGGAGGGCACAGATACGCAGTATTTT	CATSNPSGEGTDTQYF
many	TRBV18	-	TRBJ1-5	TGTGCCAGCTCACCTTCCTTCAATCAGCCCCAGCATTTT	CASSPSFNQPQHF
many	TRBV4-1	-	TRBJ2-7	TGCGCCAGCAGCCAAGATGCAGGATCCTACGAGCAGTACTTC	CASSQDAGSYEQYF
many	TRBV13	-	TRBJ1-2	TGTGCCAGCAACCGGCGACAGGAATACTATGGCTACACCTTC	CASNRRQEYYGYTF
-	TRBV19	-	TRBJ1-1	TGTGCCAGTAGTCTTAGGGAACCCACTGAAGCTTTCTTT	CASSLREPTEAFF
-	TRBV24-1	TRBD1	TRBJ2-2	TGTGCCACCAGTGATTTCTCACAGGGGGCGAACACCGGGGAGCTGTTTTTT	CATSDFSQGANTGELFF
many	TRBV11-1	TRBD2	TRBJ2-7	TGTGCCAGCAGCCCCCGGGTTGGGGGGAGGGGTGACGAGCAGTACTTC	CASSPRVGGRGDEQYF
many	TRBV6-2/TRBV6-3	TRBD1	TRBJ2-7	TGTGCCAGCAGTTCCCCCGGACAGGGCAAGCCCTACGAGCAGTACTTC	CASSSPGQGKPYEQYF
many	TRBV7-8	TRBD1	TRBJ2-2	TGTGCCAGCAGCACAACAGGGGGCGTGCTCGGGGGCGGGGAGCTGTTTTTT	CASSTTGGVLGGGELFF
-	TRBV11-2	TRBD1	TRBJ2-5	TGTGCCAGCAGCTCTCCCGAGGGACAGGGTCCCCCCGAAGAGACCCAGTACTTC	CASSSPEGQGPPEETQYF
-	TRBV7-9	-	TRBJ1-1	TGTGCCAGCACCCCTATAAAGGCGCACACTGAAGCTTTCTTT	CASTPIKAHTEAFF
many	TRBV6-2/TRBV6-3	-	TRBJ2-7	TGTGCCAGCACCTGGAACTACGAGCAGTACTTC	CASTWNYEQYF
many	TRBV20-1	TRBD2	TRBJ2-7	TGCAGTGCTAGAGGTCTAGCGGTCGCCTACGAGCAGTACTTC	CSARGLAVAYEQYF
-	TRBV11-2	-	TRBJ2-5	TGTGCCAGCAGCTTAGGGGACAACCAAGAGACCCAGTACTTC	CASSLGDNQETQYF
many	TRBV2	-	TRBJ1-5	TGTGCCAGCAGCCGGGGAGGTTTTGGCAATCAGCCCCAGCATTTT	CASSRGGFGNQPQHF
many	TRBV9	TRBD1	TRBJ1-1	TGTGCCAGCAGCCCATATACAGGGGGAAACACTGAAGCTTTCTTT	CASSPYTGGNTEAFF
medium-sized	TRBV12-3/TRBV12-4	-	TRBJ1-1	TGTGCCAGCAGTCTCGGGACGAGGAGGATGAACACTGAAGCTTTCTTT	CASSLGTRRMNTEAFF
-	TRBV2	-	TRBJ2-7	TGTGCCAGCAGTGGTCACGTCTCCTACGAGCAGTACTTC	CASSGHVSYEQYF
many	TRBV20-1	TRBD2	TRBJ2-7	TGCAGTGTCCCGTACCCAACTAGCGGGAGGGCCTACGAGCAGTACTTC	CSVPYPTSGRAYEQYF
once	TRBV29-1	-	TRBJ2-5	TGCAGCGTTGACCGGGGGCGGCAAGAGACCCAGTACTTC	CSVDRGRQETQYF
many	TRBV30	-	TRBJ2-4	TGTGCCTACGGGAGAAACATTCAGTACTTC	CAYGRNIQYF
-	TRBV6-5	-	TRBJ2-2	TGTGCCAGCAATTGGACGGTCAAAGGAGAGCTGTTTTTT	CASNWTVKGELFF
many	TRBV20-1	-	TRBJ1-5	TGCAGTGCACCCATTTCCGGGACCCTAAATCAGCCCCAGCATTTT	CSAPISGTLNQPQHF
many	TRBV24-1	TRBD1	TRBJ2-5	TGTGCCACCAGTGATCCCGGACAGGCCGGCCAGGAGACCCAGTACTTC	CATSDPGQAGQETQYF
-	TRBV12-3/TRBV12-4	TRBD1	TRBJ1-1	TGTGCCAGCAGTTTAGCGCAGGGGGCAGGTACTGAAGCTTTCTTT	CASSLAQGAGTEAFF
-	TRBV6-2/TRBV6-3	-	TRBJ1-1	TGTGCCAGCAGTTACGATCAGGGAGGCGTCAAGGCTTTCTTT	CASSYDQGGVKAFF
-	TRBV13	TRBD2	TRBJ2-7	TGTGCCAGCAGCTTGGGGCTAGCGGGAAACTCCTACGAGCAGTACTTC	CASSLGLAGNSYEQYF
many	TRBV20-1	-	TRBJ2-7	TGCAGTGCTAGAGGGGAACTAGCCCCATACGAGCAGTACTTC	CSARGELAPYEQYF
-	TRBV27	TRBD2	TRBJ2-5	TGTGCCAGCAGTCTAGCGGGAGTGGGTCAAGAGACCCAGTACTTC	CASSLAGVGQETQYF
many	TRBV6-1	TRBD1	TRBJ1-5	TGTGCCAGCAGTGAAGCAGGGACAGGGGTAGGGCAGCCCCAGCATTTT	CASSEAGTGVGQPQHF
many	TRBV24-1	-	TRBJ2-2	TGTGCCACCAGTGAGAGCCCCACGGGGGAGCTGTTTTTT	CATSESPTGELFF
many	TRBV12-3/TRBV12-4	TRBD2	TRBJ2-5	TGTGCCAGCAGTTTCCCGACTAGCGCGAGGGCAAGTGGAAGACGAGAGACCCAGTACTTC	CASSFPTSARASGRRETQYF
many	TRBV25-1	TRBD2	TRBJ2-2	TGTGCCAGCAGACGGGAGGCTGGCACCGGGGAGCTGTTTTTT	CASRREAGTGELFF
many	TRBV29-1	TRBD2	TRBJ2-5	TGCAGCGTTGCGGCGTTAGCGGGAGCAGAGACCCAGTACTTC	CSVAALAGAETQYF
many	TRBV20-1	TRBD2	TRBJ2-7	TGCAGTGCAAAACTAGCGGGAAGACTTTACGAGCAGTACTTC	CSAKLAGRLYEQYF
many	TRBV19	TRBD1	TRBJ2-5	TGTGCCAGTAGACCGGGACAGATACAAGAGACCCAGTACTTC	CASRPGQIQETQYF
-	TRBV29-1	-	TRBJ1-3	TGCAGCGTTGTCAAACACTCTGGAAACACCATATATTTT	CSVVKHSGNTIYF
many	TRBV27	TRBD1	TRBJ2-7	TGTGCCAGCACCCCGACAGGGCCCCACTCCTACGAGCAGTACTTC	CASTPTGPHSYEQYF
-	TRBV6-2/TRBV6-3	TRBD1	TRBJ1-1	TGTGCCAGCAGTCGATACGATCCCGGGACAGGGGGCACTGAAGCTTTCTTT	CASSRYDPGTGGTEAFF
-	TRBV6-5	-	TRBJ1-1	TGTGCCAGCAGTTACTCGGTGTGGGCTGAAGCTTTCTTT	CASSYSVWAEAFF
once	TRBV6-2/TRBV6-3	-	TRBJ1-5	TGTGCCAGCAGTTATAATGAAGATCAGCCCCAGCATTTT	CASSYNEDQPQHF
many	TRBV11-2	-	TRBJ2-7	TGTGCCAGCAGCCTTCGGGCAGGTCCGGGGGACGAGCAGTACTTC	CASSLRAGPGDEQYF
many	TRBV4-1	-	TRBJ1-1	TGCGCCAGCAGCCAAGCCCCGGGGGTTTATACTGAAGCTTTCTTT	CASSQAPGVYTEAFF
many	TRBV5-5	TRBD1	TRBJ2-7	TGTGCCAGCAGCCCTATGGGGACAGCCTCCTACGAGCAGTACTTC	CASSPMGTASYEQYF
-	TRBV6-1	-	TRBJ2-5	TGTGCCAGCAGTGCCGACGTGGTAGAGACCCAGTACTTC	CASSADVVETQYF
many	TRBV9	-	TRBJ1-1	TGTGCCAGCAAGGTAGAGAATAACCCTGAAGCTTTCTTT	CASKVENNPEAFF
many	TRBV5-1	TRBD2	TRBJ2-7	TGCGCCAGCAGCTTGGTTACTAGCGGGACCTACGAGCAGTACTTC	CASSLVTSGTYEQYF
-	TRBV27	-	TRBJ1-2	TGTGCCAGCATTACCGTAAGAGTCAGCTATGGCTACACCTTC	CASITVRVSYGYTF
many	TRBV29-1	TRBD2	TRBJ2-5	TGCAGCGTGGGACTAGCGGCTCCCACGGAGACCCAGTACTTC	CSVGLAAPTETQYF
-	TRBV6-1	-	TRBJ2-7	TGTGCCAGCAGCCGGACCGGGGCTGACGGCTTGAGAGAGCAGTACTTC	CASSRTGADGLREQYF
many	TRBV4-2	-	TRBJ2-5	TGTGCCAGCAGCCAACCGAGTGTAGGGGAGACCCAGTACTTC	CASSQPSVGETQYF